The entry below gives a single TCR beta chain sequence along with its context. What it binds is not known. RNA extraction and reverse transcription yielded cDNA as sequencing template. The table came from immunoSEQ multiplex PCR; TCRdb's copy has only in-frame clones and leaves some out. The data show approximately 82,000 clones, roughly 47% seen once. Germline V gives CDR1 SNHLY, CDR2 FYNNEI. V lost 0 bases, J lost 2 bases, and 1 base stayed unmatched. The CDR3 is 14 amino acids. The data were obtained in a study of CD8+ T cells in alopecia areata. Study findings and constraints: Lesional scalp exceeded normal scalp in clonality, especially in alopecia totalis/universalis. Resident alphabeta T cells of normal skin are also sequenced in scalp samples.

This clonotype was sampled from a human donor with alopecia areata. Sample: NKG2D-high CD8+ T cells sorted from blood. V is TRBV2 and J is TRBJ2-7; 7 positions agree with TRBD1. The CDR3 protein is CASSEADRPYEQYF. The CDR3 DNA is TGTGCCAGCAGTGAAGCGGACAGGCCCTACGAGCAGTACTTC.